Below, 6 T cell receptor beta chains from the same sample are listed, as sequenced in a study of beta chain features in type 1 diabetes. The antigens of these receptors remain unknown. Investigators reverse transcribed all isolated RNA, so they sequenced expressed TCRB transcripts. The repertoire was sequenced with immunoSEQ multiplex PCR; TCRdb's copy has only in-frame clones and lacks some. Of roughly 180,000 clones listed, about 7.8% were seen once; the top ten hold 0.94%. Broader study findings: When Type 1 diabetes patients were examined, their TCRB CDR3s proved moderately but significantly shorter in all four CD4+ subsets.

Sequencing was performed on central memory CD4+ T cells from blood. The receptors originated from a woman in her forties with type 1 diabetes.

In regard to this clone: The same CDR3 arises from other DNA sequences in this sample as well. This sequence joins TRBV29-1 and TRBJ1-1; 9 positions match TRBD1. V lost 6 bases, J lost 5 bases, and 4 bases stayed unmatched. This CDR3 is 12 amino acids long. Germline V lookup: CDR1 SQVTM, CDR2 ANQGSEA. The CDR3 loop reads CSVDRGGTEAFF. In DNA, the CDR3 is TGCAGCGTGGACAGGGGAGGGACTGAAGCTTTCTTT.

This chain links TRBV2 with TRBJ2-3; 8 nucleotides line up with TRBD1. The germline V gene has CDR1 SNHLY and CDR2 FYNNEI. The CDR3 extends over 15 amino acids. Trimming at V came to 8 bases and at J to 0 bases, leaving 7 bases not matched to a gene. CDR3: CASSGTGLSTDTQYF. The CDR3 DNA reads TGTGCCAGCTCCGGGACAGGCCTGAGCACAGATACGCAGTATTTT.

This chain links TRBV4-3 with TRBJ1-6; TRBD1 might be the D (5 bases). This CDR3 spans 14 amino acids. V dropped 0 bases and J dropped 7 bases, with 7 bases sitting between them. CDR1 and CDR2 from the germline V gene are LGHNA and YSLEER. CDR3 coding DNA: TGCGCCAGCAGCCAAGAGCAGGGAAATTCACCCCTCCACTTT. Translation: CASSQEQGNSPLHF.

This clone appeared a few times. The rearrangement uses TRBV19 and TRBJ2-7; D is perhaps TRBD1 (6 bases). Germline CDR1 reads LNHDA; CDR2 reads SQIVND (reference sequence). The CDR3 loop spans 16 amino acids. With 8 bases removed from V and 2 bases from J, the gap between germline ends came to 22 bases. This chain's CDR3 is CASAKTTGLRAYEQYF. The CDR3 nucleotides are TGTGCCAGTGCCAAAACGACAGGCCTAAGAGCCTACGAGCAGTACTTC.

This clone was detected only a few times. The V gene is TRBV28, the J gene TRBJ1-2, with TRBD1 matching 11 bases. The CDR3 runs to 14 residues. V lost 3 bases and J lost 6; bases outside the gene matches: 3. From germline, CDR1 is MDHEN and CDR2 SYDVKM. The CDR3 loop reads CASSFGQGADGYTF. CDR3 nucleotides: TGTGCCAGCAGTTTCGGACAGGGGGCGGATGGCTACACCTTC.

This clone showed up just a few times. V gene TRBV7-2 combines with J gene TRBJ2-1; 11 nucleotides line up with TRBD2. Germline trimming cut 8 bases from V and 5 bases from J; bases unmatched to any gene: 5. Germline CDR1 is SGHTA and CDR2 is FQGNSA. This CDR3 region has 14 residues. CDR3 DNA: TGTGCCAGCGGAGGGACTAGCGGCAACAATGAGCAGTTCTTC. This encodes CASGGTSGNNEQFF.